The 10 T cell receptor beta chains reported below all come from one sample, sequenced in a study of Ad26.COV2.S vaccination and SARS-CoV-2 variants. Regarding treatment: 19 received Ad26.COV2.S at low or high dose, single or two shots; several received placebo; per-sample allocation not given. Day 63 after the first vaccine or placebo injection was the time point for sampling. Clones were read by immunoSEQ multiplex PCR, and TCRdb kept only the in-frame ones, dropping some. The sample lists about 350,000 clones; 80% to 90% were seen once. Sequenced material: peripheral blood, taken in a trial of Ad26.COV2.S vaccine versus placebo. The receptor set was obtained from a person aged 18-65 years who received the Ad26.COV2.S COVID-19 vaccine or a placebo.

The chain uses TRBV5-1 and TRBJ1-2; 8 positions match TRBD1. The CDR3 has 16 residues. Germline V lookup: CDR1 SGHRS, CDR2 YFSETQ. V shed 3 bases and J 2 bases; nucleotides not matched to a gene: 9. The CDR3 bases are TGCGCCAGCAGCTGGGCAATGGCAGGGGGCAACTATGGCTACACCTTC. This sequence encodes CASSWAMAGGNYGYTF.

The V gene is TRBV7-9, the J gene TRBJ2-2; D is possibly TRBD1 (5 bases). The CDR3 is 16 amino acids. V was cut by 3 bases and J by 5 bases, with 16 bases left in between. CDR1 is SEHNR and CDR2 is FQNEAQ in the germline V gene (reference sequence). The DNA for the CDR3 is TGTGCCAGCAGCTTTCAGGGTCGAACTGGTACCGGGGAGCTGTTTTTT. Translation: CASSFQGRTGTGELFF.

The rearrangement joins TRBV27 to TRBJ1-5, with a tentative D call TRBD1 (6 bases). The V and J ends lost 2 bases and 3 bases respectively, with 11 bases between them. This CDR3 is built from 15 residues. CDR1 MNHEY and CDR2 SMNVEV come from the germline V gene (reference sequence). Written as DNA, the CDR3 is TGTGCCAGCAGTTTAGTCAGGGGCGACAATCAGCCCCAGCATTTT. It encodes CASSLVRGDNQPQHF.

This sequence joins TRBV27 and TRBJ2-1; 8 nucleotides agree with TRBD1. Germline V lookup: CDR1 MNHEY, CDR2 SMNVEV (reference sequence). The junction had 3 bases not matched to a gene; V was cut back by 2 bases and J by 3 bases. This CDR3 has 15 residues. The CDR3 region is CASSLPGGGYNEQFF. The CDR3 bases are TGTGCCAGCAGTTTACCAGGGGGCGGCTACAATGAGCAGTTCTTC.

This clone was counted only a few times. V usage is TRBV2 and J usage is TRBJ2-7; 9 bases fit TRBD1. Losses at the gene ends were 8 bases for V and 2 bases for J; bases not matched to a gene: 4. Germline V gene lookup returns CDR1 SNHLY and CDR2 FYNNEI. The CDR3 contains 13 residues. This chain's CDR3 is CASSGQGTYEQYF. CDR3 coding DNA: TGTGCCAGCTCGGGACAGGGCACCTACGAGCAGTACTTC.

This clone was seen once. This rearrangement joins TRBV7-9 to TRBJ2-1; weak D call: TRBD2 (5 bases). Trimming stripped 1 base from V and 9 bases from J, with 7 bases between. CDR3 length equals 12 residues. The germline V gene has CDR1 SEHNR and CDR2 FQNEAQ (reference sequence). CDR3: CASSLGLSEQFF. CDR3 sequence (DNA): TGTGCCAGCAGCTTAGGACTAAGTGAGCAGTTCTTC.

The gene calls are TRBV30 and TRBJ2-3; tentative D call: TRBD2 (7 bases). The V end was cut by 0 bases, the J end by 2 bases, with 15 bases between. This CDR3 is 16 amino acids long. Germline V gene lookup returns CDR1 GTSNPN and CDR2 SVGIG (reference sequence). The CDR3 bases are TGTGCCTGGAGTGTTCGAGGGGGGGGTTCCACAGATACGCAGTATTTT. Translation: CAWSVRGGGSTDTQYF.

In this sample, this clone turned up once. CDR3 nucleotide sequence: TGTGCCAGCCAGGGGGATGAAGAGACCCAGTACTTC. It encodes CASQGDEETQYF. The rearrangement joins TRBV7-9 to TRBJ2-5; 7 bases are a match to TRBD1. The ends lost 8 bases at V and 3 bases at J; junction bases unmatched: 3. The CDR3 sequence is 12 residues long. From germline, CDR1 is SEHNR and CDR2 FQNEAQ (reference sequence).

V usage is TRBV19 and J usage is TRBJ2-5; 7 nucleotides line up with TRBD2. Germline V lookup: CDR1 LNHDA, CDR2 SQIVND (reference sequence). V lost 10 bases, J lost 5 bases, and 10 bases stayed unmatched. This CDR3 region has 13 residues. The CDR3 sequence: CATGRRGGETQYF. The CDR3 nucleotides are TGTGCCACCGGTCGGAGGGGAGGGGAGACCCAGTACTTC.

This chain joins TRBV15 and TRBJ2-3, with unresolved D. CDR1 and CDR2 (germline): LNHNV, YYDKDF (reference sequence). V was pared by 8 bases and J by 1 base, with 16 bases between. This CDR3 is built from 15 residues. This chain's CDR3 is CATQVGIGGTDTQYF. In nucleotides, the CDR3 is TGTGCCACCCAGGTCGGTATAGGAGGCACAGATACGCAGTATTTT. Complete variable domain (other parts from reference TRBV15 and TRBJ2-3): DAMVIQNPRYQVTQFGKPVTLSCSQTLNHNVMYWYQQKSSQAPKLLFHYYDKDFNNEADTPDNFQSRRPNTSFCFLDIRSPGLGDTAMYLCATQVGIGGTDTQYFGPGTRLTVL.